Each of the 30 T cell receptor beta chains below was sequenced from the same sample in a study of T-cell memory formation after mild COVID-19. TCRdb fed the 5' RACE reads into MiXCR, producing one record per CDR3 protein. The table lists almost 550,000 distinct CDR3 sequences, around 21% of them singletons. Sequenced material: PBMCs or a T cell subset sorted from them (not recorded which). The origin of the receptors is an adult woman who had mild COVID-19 (a few samples of this study predate the infection). Cell type and time point are not known.

V gene TRBV7-2 combines with J gene TRBJ2-3, with D maybe TRBD1 (5 bases). V lost 1 base and J lost 2, with 16 bases in between. Per the germline V gene, CDR1 is SGHTA and CDR2 is FQGNSA. CDR3 length equals 17 residues. DNA of the CDR3: TGTGCCAGCAGCTTAGTGGGGCGTGGGGCGGCCACAGATACGCAGTATTTT. Encoded protein: CASSLVGRGAATDTQYF.

The chain joins TRBV4-1 to TRBJ1-3; D perhaps matches TRBD1 (5 bases). Germline V gene sequence: CDR1 MGHRA, CDR2 YSYEKL. V was shortened by 1 base and J by 0 bases, with 10 bases between the two germline ends. CDR3 size: 16 residues. In DNA form, the CDR3 reads TGCGCCAGCAGCCAAGCGACAGCCGCCTCTGGAAACACCATATATTTT. It is translated as CASSQATAASGNTIYF.

The rearrangement links TRBV29-1 to TRBJ2-7, with a weak D call TRBD1 (6 bases). Per the germline V gene, CDR1 is SQVTM and CDR2 is ANQGSEA. Between the trimmed V and J ends, which lost 7 bases and 0 bases, there was a span of 16 bases. This CDR3 comprises 14 residues. In DNA form, the CDR3 reads TGCAGCGGTATTGACAGGACCCGCTCCTACGAGCAGTACTTC. It yields the protein CSGIDRTRSYEQYF.

V is TRBV6-2 or TRBV6-3 and J is TRBJ2-2; 13 bases align to TRBD2. V gave up 7 bases and J gave up 3 bases; unmatched junction bases: 14. The CDR3 has 19 residues. Germline lookup yields CDR1 MNHEY and CDR2 SVGEGT. The CDR3 region has the DNA TGTGCCAGCATTCGCCCAGGACTAGCGGGGGCTCCGGACACCGGGGAGCTGTTTTTT. This translates into CASIRPGLAGAPDTGELFF.

The rearrangement uses TRBV6-5 and TRBJ2-7; a possible D gene is TRBD1 (5 bases). The CDR3 has 16 amino acids. V shed 0 bases and J shed 0 bases, with 12 bases lying between them. Germline V gene sequence: CDR1 MNHEY, CDR2 SVGAGI. CDR3 in amino acids: CASSYSIGENSYEQYF. For the CDR3, the DNA is TGTGCCAGCAGTTACTCGATAGGGGAAAACTCCTACGAGCAGTACTTC.

The rearrangement uses TRBV7-2 and TRBJ1-2; D is possibly TRBD1 (5 bases). Germline V gives CDR1 SGHTA, CDR2 FQGNSA. The CDR3 extends over 17 amino acids. V lost 4 bases and J 3 bases, leaving 21 bases between the germline ends. The DNA for the CDR3 is TGTGCCAGCAGCTCGATTCGGGACCTAAGGGCTGACTATGGCTACACCTTC. Translating gives CASSSIRDLRADYGYTF. The full variable domain, completed using reference TRBV7-2 and TRBJ1-2, is GAGVSQSPSNKVTEKGKDVELRCDPISGHTALYWYRQSLGQGLEFLIYFQGNSAPDKSGLPSDRFSAERTGGSVSTLTIQRTQQEDSAVYLCASSSIRDLRADYGYTFGSGTRLTVV.

This clonotype occurred many times. The V and J genes are TRBV29-1 and TRBJ2-1; 9 bases fit TRBD2. The CDR3 extends over 12 amino acids. Germline-derived CDR1 and CDR2 are SQVTM and ANQGSEA. The J segment lost 4 bases and the V segment lost 6 bases, leaving 1 base of the junction unmatched. CDR3: CSVTSGYNEQFF. In DNA, the CDR3 is TGCAGCGTAACTAGCGGGTACAATGAGCAGTTCTTC.

The gene calls are TRBV6-5 and TRBJ2-2, with a weak D call TRBD2 (5 bases). V was trimmed by 0 bases and J by 1 base, leaving 9 bases between them. Germline V gene lookup returns CDR1 MNHEY and CDR2 SVGAGI. The CDR3 spans 16 residues. As DNA, the CDR3 is TGTGCCAGCAGTTACTCTGGACTGTGGAACACCGGGGAGCTGTTTTTT. Residues: CASSYSGLWNTGELFF.

The chain uses TRBV6-5 and TRBJ2-2, with D possibly being TRBD1 (6 bases). The CDR3 loop spans 13 amino acids. Germline-derived CDR1 and CDR2 are MNHEY and SVGAGI. V was shortened by 10 bases and J by 2 bases, with 11 bases between the two germline ends. The CDR3 reads CATQQGNTGELFF. DNA of the CDR3: TGTGCCACACAACAGGGTAACACCGGGGAGCTGTTTTTT.

CDR3 amino acids: CASNNGVALHF. The CDR3, as DNA: TGTGCCAGCAACAACGGGGTGGCCCTCCACTTT. The rearrangement uses TRBV6-2 or TRBV6-3 and TRBJ1-6; D is ambiguous. Looked up from germline, CDR1 is MNHEY and CDR2 is SVGEGT. This CDR3 has 11 residues. Trimming took off 7 bases at V and 14 bases at J, with 12 bases between the two ends.

The gene calls are TRBV6-2 or TRBV6-3 and TRBJ2-3, with D perhaps given as TRBD1 or TRBD2 (6 bases each). In germline, CDR1 is MNHEY, CDR2 SVGEGT. V lost 6 bases to trimming and J lost 10 bases, with 20 bases between them. The CDR3 is 14 amino acids. CDR3 DNA sequence: TGTGCCAGCAGCCCCAACCCTAGTAGGGGGGCGCAGTATTTT. Its protein is CASSPNPSRGAQYF.

This clonotype was detected a few times. The chain joins TRBV5-4 to TRBJ2-4, with D possibly being TRBD1 or TRBD2 (6 bases each). Trimming took off 4 bases at V and 7 bases at J, with 12 bases between the two ends. The CDR3 is 13 residues long. Per the germline V gene, CDR1 is SGHNT and CDR2 is YYREEE (reference sequence). The CDR3 reads CASSLEGGNIQYF. The CDR3 DNA reads as TGTGCCAGCAGCCTCGAAGGGGGGAACATTCAGTACTTC.

In its sample, this clonotype was seen a few times. The germline gene is not matched at one end of the junction; a read error may be the cause. This sequence joins TRBV12-3 or TRBV12-4 and TRBJ1-1; a weak D match, TRBD1 (5 bases). CDR3 size: 15 residues. CDR3 protein: CASRPRQTRNAEAFF. The CDR3, as DNA: TGTGCCAGCAGACCGCGACAGACCCGGAACGCTGAAGCTTTCTTT.

The V and J genes are TRBV15 and TRBJ2-5, with a possible D match to TRBD2 (5 bases). V was clipped by 5 bases and J by 4 bases, with 20 bases between them. CDR3 length: 16 residues. CDR1 and CDR2 from the germline V gene are LNHNV and YYDKDF (reference sequence). The CDR3 region has the DNA TGTGCCACCAGCCGACTTTCGCCGGTGGGGAGAGAGACCCAGTACTTC. This codes for CATSRLSPVGRETQYF.

In its sample, this clonotype was seen a few times. The chain has TRBV20-1 and TRBJ1-2; no firm D call. Germline CDR1 reads DFQATT; CDR2 reads SNEGSKA (reference sequence). The germline V and J ends were trimmed by 5 bases and 3 bases, with 13 bases remaining between them. The CDR3 is 13 residues long. DNA for the CDR3: TGCAGTGCTTTGAACGGAATGGACTATGGCTACACCTTC. Residues: CSALNGMDYGYTF.

DNA of the CDR3: TGTGCCAGCACCGACTTTGGGCCAGATACGCAGTATTTT. This gives the protein CASTDFGPDTQYF. The chain links TRBV7-9 to TRBJ2-3; D is unclear. The germline V and J ends were trimmed by 7 bases and 4 bases, with 12 bases remaining between them. Germline CDR1 and CDR2: SEHNR and FQNEAQ (reference sequence). The CDR3 is 13 amino acids.

The table lists this clonotype with a few counts. This rearrangement joins TRBV6-1 to TRBJ1-1, with unresolved D. The germline V and J ends were trimmed by 4 bases and 1 base, with 10 bases remaining between them. Germline CDR1 MNHNS, CDR2 SASEGT. The CDR3 covers 14 residues. CDR3 coding DNA: TGTGCCAGCAGTGCAACGCGTAAGAACACTGAAGCTTTCTTT. Encoded protein: CASSATRKNTEAFF.

A few counts support this clonotype. V gene TRBV20-1 combines with J gene TRBJ2-2; 8 nucleotides line up with TRBD1. Germline CDR1 DFQATT, CDR2 SNEGSKA (reference sequence). V trimming: 6 bases; J trimming: 4 bases; junction bases outside the gene matches: 7. The CDR3 spans 14 residues. The CDR3 sequence: CSANRGSGTGELFF. Written as DNA, the CDR3 is TGCAGTGCGAACAGGGGGTCGGGCACCGGGGAGCTGTTTTTT.

This chain uses TRBV11-2 with TRBJ2-1; 7 bases match TRBD2. V gave up 6 bases and J gave up 5 bases; unmatched junction bases: 16. Germline-derived CDR1 and CDR2 are SGHAT and FQNNGV. CDR3 length: 17 amino acids. The CDR3 loop reads CASRDPGGSLGDNEQFF. CDR3 bases: TGTGCCAGCAGAGACCCGGGGGGTAGCTTGGGAGACAATGAGCAGTTCTTC.

The chain has TRBV11-1 and TRBJ2-7; D might be TRBD1 (6 bases). V lost 5 bases to trimming and J lost 3 bases, with 17 bases between them. There are 15 residues in the CDR3. From germline, CDR1 is SGHAT and CDR2 FQDESV (reference sequence). CDR3 bases: TGTGCCAGCAGCCTCCGGGACACCAAAAACTACGAGCAGTACTTC. This translates into CASSLRDTKNYEQYF.

The V and J genes are TRBV10-2 and TRBJ2-4, with 11 nucleotides matching TRBD2. Trimming cost V 4 bases and J 3 bases; bases outside gene matches: 5. The CDR3 consists of 16 residues. Per germline, CDR1 WSHSY and CDR2 SAAADI. The CDR3 is CASSAIAGGIKNIQYF. The CDR3 DNA reads as TGCGCCAGCAGTGCCATAGCGGGAGGGATCAAAAACATTCAGTACTTC.

This chain connects TRBV29-1 to TRBJ1-3; D remains unclear. Per the germline V gene, CDR1 is SQVTM and CDR2 is ANQGSEA. Trimming pared 6 bases from V and 1 base from J, leaving 10 bases between. The CDR3 contains 13 residues. The CDR3 nucleotides are TGCAGCGTGCTACGGGATTCTGGAAACACCATATATTTT. This codes for CSVLRDSGNTIYF.

This sequence joins TRBV2 and TRBJ2-6, with a tentative D call TRBD2 (7 bases). The CDR3 sequence is 15 residues long. Deletions cut 8 bases from V and 4 bases from J, with 15 bases between. The germline CDR1 and CDR2 sequences are SNHLY and FYNNEI. The CDR3 DNA reads as TGTGCCAGCCTACGGGGGGCGGCGGGGGCCAACGTCCTGACTTTC. Translating it yields CASLRGAAGANVLTF.

This clonotype was counted between two and nine times. V is TRBV7-2 and J is TRBJ2-7; weak D call: TRBD2 (6 bases). CDR3 length: 15 residues. V was shortened by 3 bases and J by 9 bases, with 21 bases between the two germline ends. Germline assignment: CDR1 SGHTA and CDR2 FQGNSA. The CDR3 is CASSLADSRGSLQYF. The CDR3, as DNA: TGTGCCAGCAGCTTGGCCGACAGCCGGGGGTCTTTGCAGTACTTC.

Ten or more counts support this clonotype. The chain employs TRBV5-1 and TRBJ2-1; D is unresolved. Trimming pared 4 bases from V and 9 bases from J, leaving 11 bases between. This CDR3 contains 12 residues. Germline V gene sequence: CDR1 SGHRS, CDR2 YFSETQ. CDR3 bases: TGCGCCAGCAGCAGTGTTGGCATTGAGCAGTTCTTC. This codes for CASSSVGIEQFF.

This chain uses TRBV18 with TRBJ2-3; D call uncertain. Trimming left V 3 bases short and J 2 bases short, with 9 bases between. CDR1 and CDR2 (germline): KGHSH, LQKENI. The CDR3 covers 14 residues. The CDR3 DNA reads as TGTGCCAGCTCACCCGGGCAGCTCACAGATACGCAGTATTTT. It specifies CASSPGQLTDTQYF.

In this sample, this clonotype turned up many times. V is TRBV18 and J is TRBJ1-2; D remains unclear. CDR3 size: 19 residues. Trimming removed 2 bases at V and 4 bases at J, with 26 bases between. In germline, CDR1 is KGHSH, CDR2 LQKENI. The CDR3 coding sequence is TGTGCCAGCTCACCAATCCAAACCGTCGGACGGACTGTCCTCTATGGCTACACCTTC. As protein: CASSPIQTVGRTVLYGYTF. Filled out from reference TRBV18 and TRBJ1-2, the complete variable domain reads NAGVMQNPRHLVRRRGQEARLRCSPMKGHSHVYWYRQLPEEGLKFMVYLQKENIIDESGMPKERFSAEFPKEGPSILRIQQVVRGDSAAYFCASSPIQTVGRTVLYGYTFGSGTRLTVV.

There are a few counts of this clonotype. The chain joins TRBV6-5 to TRBJ2-7; 9 positions agree with TRBD1. Trimming cost V 6 bases and J 6 bases; bases outside gene matches: 15. The CDR3 runs 16 residues. CDR1 is MNHEY and CDR2 is SVGAGI in the germline V gene. In DNA form, the CDR3 reads TGTGCCAGCAGCCAGGTGCCGGGACAGGGTCCCGCCGAGCAGTACTTC. As protein: CASSQVPGQGPAEQYF.

This clonotype was observed a few times. The rearrangement links TRBV5-1 to TRBJ2-3; possibly TRBD1 or TRBD2 for D (5 bases each). This CDR3 spans 16 amino acids. The V end was cut by 5 bases, the J end by 0 bases, with 16 bases between. CDR1 and CDR2 (germline): SGHRS, YFSETQ. DNA of the CDR3: TGCGCCAGCAGGGGACCATTAACCGGGAGCACAGATACGCAGTATTTT. Translation gives CASRGPLTGSTDTQYF.

This clonotype was counted only a few times. The chain combines TRBV7-9 with TRBJ1-5; D gene unclear. The V end lost 1 base, the J end lost 5 bases, and 15 bases lay between the germline ends. The CDR3 is 16 residues long. Germline V gene sequence: CDR1 SEHNR, CDR2 FQNEAQ (reference sequence). CDR3 loop: CASSLGRTEGDQPQHF. CDR3 bases: TGTGCCAGCAGCTTAGGGAGGACCGAGGGAGATCAGCCCCAGCATTTT.